This T cell receptor beta chain was captured by sequencing in a study of blood T cell repertoires in COVID-19. Study context: Acute and convalescent COVID-19 specimens originated in the United States, Italy and Spain.

The assay was immunoSEQ multiplex PCR, and TCRdb's table has in-frame clones only and misses some. Of over 200,000 clones in the sample, around 90% were seen once. V shed 5 bases and J shed 0 bases, with 5 bases lying between them. Germline V gives CDR1 SEHNR, CDR2 FQNEAQ (reference sequence). CDR3 size: 12 residues. The chain joins TRBV7-9 to TRBJ2-7; D gene ambiguous. The specimen sequenced was peripheral blood. The source is a man between 60 and 75 years old who had recovered from COVID-19. In DNA form, the CDR3 reads TGTGCCAGCAGCACGAGCTCCTACGAGCAGTACTTC. It encodes CASSTSSYEQYF.